The T cell receptor beta chain described here comes from a study of T cells in Graves' hyperthyroidism and ophthalmopathy. This clonotype has a handful of counts. Germline CDR1 is SQVTM and CDR2 is ANQGSEA. This CDR3 contains 13 residues. Trimming cost V 3 bases and J 5 bases, with 13 bases left between them. Amplified regions were TCR beta CDR3 sequences from RNA transcripts. An initial round of RT-PCR targeting the TCR CDR3 relied on the HTBI primer set. TCRdb recomputed calls from the multiplex PCR reads with MiXCR, one row per CDR3 protein. The table has more than 350,000 distinct CDR3 sequences, about 14% seen once. Exclusion of patients followed from uncontrolled infection, other autoimmune disease, pregnancy or lactation.

Material for sequencing was blood. The clonotype originates from a woman aged 25 to 45 with Graves' ophthalmopathy. The genes are TRBV29-1 and TRBJ2-5; no firm D call. As DNA, the CDR3 is TGCAGCGTTGAGTTAGGTACTCTGGAGACCCAGTACTTC. Its translation is CSVELGTLETQYF. The whole variable domain, remainder taken from reference TRBV29-1 and TRBJ2-5, is SAVISQKPSRDICQRGTSLTIQCQVDSQVTMMFWYRQQPGQSLTLIATANQGSEATYESGFVIDKFPISRPNLTFSTLTVSNMSPEDSSIYLCSVELGTLETQYFGPGTRLLVL.